Listed below are T cell receptor beta chains from one sample, sequenced in a study of shared clonotypes between healthy human individuals. Profiled with immunoSEQ multiplex PCR; TCRdb holds only in-frame clones, not every one. The sample has around 510,000 clones, roughly 95% seen once; the top ten hold about 0.06%. Sample: naive CD4+ T cells sorted from blood. These receptors all stem from a woman in her thirties in good health. Each CDR3 is given with its conserved first and last residue. D genes are given only for firm matches. Only part of the rows carry a size: once, few, many, or a class if the clone is expanded.

.,15,TRBV4-2,TRBJ2-7,TRBD1,TGTGCCAGCAGCCAACCGGGACAGGGGACCTACGAGCAGTACTTC,CASSQPGQGTYEQYF
.,12,TRBV28,TRBJ2-7,.,TGTGCCAGCAGTTTATCCGGCTACGAGCAGTACTTC,CASSLSGYEQYF
.,13,TRBV10-3,TRBJ1-6,.,TGTGCCATCAGGGACAGTACTAATTCACCCCTCCACTTT,CAIRDSTNSPLHF
.,14,TRBV2,TRBJ2-1,.,TGTGCCAGCAATTCACAGCCGACCTACAATGAGCAGTTCTTC,CASNSQPTYNEQFF
few,15,TRBV6-1,TRBJ2-2,.,TGTGCCAAAAGGGAAAGGCAGGGTGGGGCCGGGGAGCTGTTTTTT,CAKRERQGGAGELFF
once,15,TRBV21-1,TRBJ2-1,.,TGTGCCATTCTTGCGCGAGGGACTAGTCGAGCTGAGCAGTTCTTC,CAILARGTSRAEQFF
few,13,TRBV7-9,TRBJ1-2,.,TGTGCCAGCAGCGCCCAGCCTAACTATGGCTACACCTTC,CASSAQPNYGYTF
.,15,TRBV19,TRBJ1-5,TRBD1,TGTGCCAGTAGTACGGGACAGCATAGCAATCAGCCCCAGCATTTT,CASSTGQHSNQPQHF
once,14,TRBV7-3,TRBJ2-3,.,TGTGCCAGCAGCCGTTCGGGTGGTACAGATACGCAGTATTTT,CASSRSGGTDTQYF
.,14,TRBV28,TRBJ2-3,.,TGTGCCAGCAGTTTCTCAGGGAGCACAGATACGCAGTATTTT,CASSFSGSTDTQYF
.,14,TRBV28,TRBJ1-6,TRBD1,TGTGCCGCCACCCTGACAGGGGGCGTTTCACCCCTCCACTTT,CAATLTGGVSPLHF
.,15,TRBV6-5,TRBJ1-5,TRBD1,TGTGCCAGCAGTTACAGACAGGGTCTGGAGCAGCCCCAGCATTTT,CASSYRQGLEQPQHF
.,14,TRBV23-1,TRBJ1-1,.,TGCGCCAGCAGTCAACACCGTTTTGGCACTGAAGCTTTCTTT,CASSQHRFGTEAFF
once,15,TRBV27,TRBJ2-7,.,TGTGCCAGCAGTCGCACTGAGTTGCCGACCTACGAGCAGTACTTC,CASSRTELPTYEQYF
few,14,TRBV9,TRBJ2-7,.,TGTGCCAGCAGCGTAGAGGTCGGCTCCTACGAGCAGTACTTC,CASSVEVGSYEQYF
once,17,TRBV11-2,TRBJ1-5,.,TGTGCCAGCAGCTTAATCAGGGAACAACATAGCAATCAGCCCCAGCATTTT,CASSLIREQHSNQPQHF
.,13,TRBV2,TRBJ1-1,.,TGTGCCAGCAGTGGCGGCCAGAAAGGTTCGACTTTCTTT,CASSGGQKGSTFF
.,18,TRBV7-2,TRBJ2-6,.,TGTGCCAGCAGCCAGCAGGGGAGACGACAAAGTCGGGCCAACGTCCTGACTTTC,CASSQQGRRQSRANVLTF
.,15,TRBV11-2,TRBJ2-2,.,TGTGCCAGCACCCTGGGGCAGGGGAGGACCGGGGAGCTGTTTTTT,CASTLGQGRTGELFF
once,14,TRBV28,TRBJ1-5,TRBD1,TGTGCCAGCAACGGACAGGGATACAATCAGCCCCAGCATTTT,CASNGQGYNQPQHF
.,16,TRBV15,TRBJ2-7,TRBD1,TGTGCCACCAGCAATCCGGGGGGGACAGGGGTATACGAGCAGTACTTC,CATSNPGGTGVYEQYF
.,11,TRBV20-1,TRBJ1-1,.,TGCAGAGCGGCCGATAACACTGAAGCTTTCTTT,CRAADNTEAFF
.,15,TRBV4-2,TRBJ2-7,.,TGTGCCAGCAGCCAAGGGGCCAGTCTTGGCTACGAGCAGTACTTC,CASSQGASLGYEQYF
few,12,TRBV7-9,TRBJ2-7,.,TGTGCCACCTCAGCGGGTTCCTACGAGCAGTACTTC,CATSAGSYEQYF
.,12,TRBV5-1,TRBJ2-7,.,TGCGCCAGCAGCTTCCAGGGCTACGAGCAGTACTTC,CASSFQGYEQYF
.,16,TRBV2,TRBJ2-5,TRBD2,TGTGGCTCCCCCCATTGGCTAGCGGGAGTAGGAGAGACCCAGTACTTC,CGSPHWLAGVGETQYF
once,12,TRBV4-1,TRBJ2-3,.,TGCGCCAGCAGCTTCCTGGGGGGTACGCAGTATTTT,CASSFLGGTQYF
.,16,TRBV11-2,TRBJ1-3,TRBD1,TGTGCCAGCAGCCGAGGACAGGGAGTAGTTGGGAACACCATATATTTT,CASSRGQGVVGNTIYF
once,19,TRBV7-5,TRBJ2-1,.,TGTGTCAGAAGCCCTCCTCCCCCCTCTAGCGGGAGTCGAGTTGCTGAGCAGTTCTTC,CVRSPPPPSSGSRVAEQFF
.,16,TRBV2,TRBJ2-1,.,TGTGCCAGCGGGACGGGAAGGGCAAGCTCCTACAATGAGCAGTTCTTC,CASGTGRASSYNEQFF
.,18,TRBV28,TRBJ2-3,TRBD1,TGTGCCAGCACTACACAGGGGGCATTTACGATTAGCACAGATACGCAGTATTTT,CASTTQGAFTISTDTQYF
.,15,TRBV29-1,TRBJ2-3,TRBD2,TGCAGCGTTGGAACCCAAGCGGGAGTCACAGATACGCAGTATTTT,CSVGTQAGVTDTQYF
.,17,TRBV9,TRBJ2-7,.,TGTGCCAGCAGCCCCCGATCAACAGGGACCCCCCTACGCGAGCAGTACTTC,CASSPRSTGTPLREQYF
once,14,TRBV27,TRBJ2-2,.,TGTGCCAGCAGTTTATTAGAGGGGACCGGGGAGCTGTTTTTT,CASSLLEGTGELFF
.,15,TRBV10-2,TRBJ2-1,TRBD1,TGCGCCAGCCGGACAGGGGGAGACAACAACCGGGAGCAGTTCTTC,CASRTGGDNNREQFF
.,14,TRBV5-1,TRBJ1-2,.,TGCGCCAGCAGCTTGACGGGGGATAGCTATGGCTACACCTTC,CASSLTGDSYGYTF
.,13,TRBV28,TRBJ1-2,.,TGTGCCAGCAGTTTACCCCCTGGGTATGGCTACACCTTC,CASSLPPGYGYTF
.,13,TRBV19,TRBJ1-1,.,TGTGCCAGTAGTGTGGGACAGAACACTGAAGCTTTCTTT,CASSVGQNTEAFF
once,12,TRBV28,TRBJ1-2,.,TGTGCCAGTACAGGAGAGACCTATGGCTACACCTTC,CASTGETYGYTF
.,18,TRBV28,TRBJ1-5,TRBD1,TGTGCCAGCAGTTTTACTTCCGGGACAGGGGGCAACAATCAGCCCCAGCATTTT,CASSFTSGTGGNNQPQHF
.,17,TRBV4-1,TRBJ2-1,TRBD2,TGCGCCAGCAGCCAGGCCCGACTAGCGGGAGTTCCGAATGAGCAGTTCTTC,CASSQARLAGVPNEQFF
.,13,TRBV10-3,TRBJ2-1,.,TGTGCCAGCAGGGTGAGCTCCTACAATGAGCAGTTCTTC,CASRVSSYNEQFF
.,16,TRBV10-3,TRBJ2-3,.,TGTGCCATCGGGAAACGACGGAGGGGAAGCACAGATACGCAGTATTTT,CAIGKRRRGSTDTQYF
.,15,TRBV7-9,TRBJ2-7,.,TGTGCCAGCAGCTTAGCGGGAAGGGCATCCTACGAGCAGTACTTC,CASSLAGRASYEQYF
.,15,TRBV2,TRBJ1-4,TRBD1,TGTGCCAGCAGTCAAGAGGGGACAGGGGGCCAGAAACTGTTTTTT,CASSQEGTGGQKLFF
.,15,TRBV9,TRBJ2-5,TRBD2,TGTGCCAGCAGCGTATCCGGACTAGCCACGGAGACCCAGTACTTC,CASSVSGLATETQYF
.,16,TRBV4-2,TRBJ2-1,.,TGTGCCAGCAATTTGTTCGGTGGAGGCTCCTACAATGAGCAGTTCTTC,CASNLFGGGSYNEQFF
.,18,TRBV6-1,TRBJ2-1,TRBD2,TGTGCCAGCAGTGAAGCGGAGGGGACTAGCGGCCCCTACAATGAGCAGTTCTTC,CASSEAEGTSGPYNEQFF